Sequencing of this TCR beta chain was carried out in a study of blood T cell repertoires in COVID-19. Sequencing was performed with immunoSEQ multiplex PCR; in TCRdb, only in-frame clones are kept and a portion is missing. The sample has over 50,000 clones, 70% to 90% seen once; the top ten hold more than 14%. The V gene lost 6 bases and the J gene lost 0 bases, with 8 bases spanning the gap. The germline V gene has CDR1 SQVTM and CDR2 ANQGSEA. There are 12 residues in the CDR3. Sequencing input: peripheral blood. The rearrangement joins TRBV29-1 to TRBJ1-1; D possibly corresponds to TRBD1 (5 bases). This sequence originates from a human donor in a cohort sampled during active COVID-19. The CDR3 spells CSVTVVNTEAFF. The CDR3 DNA follows: TGCAGCGTGACAGTTGTGAACACTGAAGCTTTCTTT. The variable domain in full, completed from reference TRBV29-1 and TRBJ1-1, reads SAVISQKPSRDICQRGTSLTIQCQVDSQVTMMFWYRQQPGQSLTLIATANQGSEATYESGFVIDKFPISRPNLTFSTLTVSNMSPEDSSIYLCSVTVVNTEAFFGQGTRLTVV.